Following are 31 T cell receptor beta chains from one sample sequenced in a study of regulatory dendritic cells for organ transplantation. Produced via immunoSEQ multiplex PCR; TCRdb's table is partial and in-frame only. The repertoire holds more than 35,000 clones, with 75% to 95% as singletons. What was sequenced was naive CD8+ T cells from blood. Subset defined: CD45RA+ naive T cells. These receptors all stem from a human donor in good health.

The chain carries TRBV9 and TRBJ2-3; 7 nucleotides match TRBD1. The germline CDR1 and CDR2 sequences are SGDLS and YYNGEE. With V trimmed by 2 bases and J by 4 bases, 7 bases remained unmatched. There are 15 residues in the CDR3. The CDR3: CASSVTGDLADTQYF. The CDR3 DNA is TGTGCCAGCAGCGTTACAGGGGATTTGGCAGATACGCAGTATTTT.

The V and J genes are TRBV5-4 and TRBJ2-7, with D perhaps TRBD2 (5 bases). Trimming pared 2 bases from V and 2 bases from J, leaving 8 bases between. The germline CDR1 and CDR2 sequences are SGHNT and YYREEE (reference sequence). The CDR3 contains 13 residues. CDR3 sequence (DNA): TGTGCCAGCAGCTTAACTAGTGCCTACGAGCAGTACTTC. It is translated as CASSLTSAYEQYF.

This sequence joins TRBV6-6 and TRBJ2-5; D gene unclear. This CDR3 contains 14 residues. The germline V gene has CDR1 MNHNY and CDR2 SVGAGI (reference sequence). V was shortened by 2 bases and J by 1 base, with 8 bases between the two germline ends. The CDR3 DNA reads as TGTGCCAGCAGTTACGTGGGGATCCAAGAGACCCAGTACTTC. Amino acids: CASSYVGIQETQYF.

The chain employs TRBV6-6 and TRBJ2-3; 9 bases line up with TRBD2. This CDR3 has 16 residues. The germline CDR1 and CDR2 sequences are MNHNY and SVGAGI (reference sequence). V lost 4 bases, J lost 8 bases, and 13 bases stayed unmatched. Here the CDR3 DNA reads TGTGCCAGCAGTTGGCTCCTAGCGGGAAACGAAGGTACGCAGTATTTT. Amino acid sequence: CASSWLLAGNEGTQYF.

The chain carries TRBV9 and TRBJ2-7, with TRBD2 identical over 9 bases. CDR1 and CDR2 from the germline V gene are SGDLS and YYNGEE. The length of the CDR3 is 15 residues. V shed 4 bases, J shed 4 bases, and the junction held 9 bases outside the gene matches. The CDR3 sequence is CASSSGREGFYEQYF. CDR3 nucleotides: TGTGCCAGCAGCTCCGGGCGGGAGGGCTTTTACGAGCAGTACTTC. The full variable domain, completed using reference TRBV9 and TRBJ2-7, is DSGVTQTPKHLITATGQRVTLRCSPRSGDLSVYWYQQSLDQGLQFLIQYYNGEERAKGNILERFSAQQFPDLHSELNLSSLELGDSALYFCASSSGREGFYEQYFGPGTRLTVT.

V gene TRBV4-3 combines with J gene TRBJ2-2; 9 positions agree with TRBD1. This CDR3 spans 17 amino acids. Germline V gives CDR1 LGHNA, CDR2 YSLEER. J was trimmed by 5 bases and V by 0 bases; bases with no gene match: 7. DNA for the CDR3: TGCGCCAGCAGCCAAGATCCGCGGGGGACAGGGACCGGGGAGCTGTTTTTT. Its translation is CASSQDPRGTGTGELFF.

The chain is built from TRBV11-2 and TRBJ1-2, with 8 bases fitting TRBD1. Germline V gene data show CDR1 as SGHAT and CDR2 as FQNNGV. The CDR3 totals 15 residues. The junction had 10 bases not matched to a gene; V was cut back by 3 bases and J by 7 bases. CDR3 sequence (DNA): TGTGCCAGCAGCTTCCCAGACAGGGGTCTAGGTGGCTACACCTTC. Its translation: CASSFPDRGLGGYTF. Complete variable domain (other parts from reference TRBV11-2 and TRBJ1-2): EAGVAQSPRYKIIEKRQSVAFWCNPISGHATLYWYQQILGQGPKLLIQFQNNGVVDDSQLPKDRFSAERLKGVDSTLKIQPAKLEDSAVYLCASSFPDRGLGGYTFGSGTRLTVV.

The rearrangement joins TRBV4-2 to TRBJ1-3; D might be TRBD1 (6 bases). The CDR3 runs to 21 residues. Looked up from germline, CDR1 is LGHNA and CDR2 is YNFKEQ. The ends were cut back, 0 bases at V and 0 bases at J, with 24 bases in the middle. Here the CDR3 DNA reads TGTGCCAGCAGCCAAGAGGGGGCCGAGGTCCGGTTAATACGCTCTGGAAACACCATATATTTT. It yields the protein CASSQEGAEVRLIRSGNTIYF.

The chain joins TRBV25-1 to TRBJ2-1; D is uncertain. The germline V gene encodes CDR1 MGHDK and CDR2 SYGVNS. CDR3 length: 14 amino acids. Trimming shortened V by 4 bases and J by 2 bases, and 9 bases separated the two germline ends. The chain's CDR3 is CASSVEHAYNEQFF. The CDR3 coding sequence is TGTGCCAGCAGTGTAGAACATGCCTACAATGAGCAGTTCTTC.

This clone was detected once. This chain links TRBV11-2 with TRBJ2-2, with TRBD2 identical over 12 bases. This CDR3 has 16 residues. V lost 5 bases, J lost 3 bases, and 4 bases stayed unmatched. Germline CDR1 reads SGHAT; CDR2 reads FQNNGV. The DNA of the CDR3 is TGTGCCAGCAGCCGACTAGCGGGAGACGACACCGGGGAGCTGTTTTTT. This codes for CASSRLAGDDTGELFF.

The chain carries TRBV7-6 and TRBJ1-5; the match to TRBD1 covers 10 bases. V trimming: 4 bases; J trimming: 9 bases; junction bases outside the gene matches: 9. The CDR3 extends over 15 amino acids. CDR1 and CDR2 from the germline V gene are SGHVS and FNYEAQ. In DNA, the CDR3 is TGTGCCAGCAGCTCCGGGACAGGGGTGTGGGCGCCCCAGCATTTT. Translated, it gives CASSSGTGVWAPQHF.

CDR3 sequence reads: CASSSPTSGRTDEQFF. CDR3 DNA sequence: TGTGCCAGCAGCTCTCCGACTAGCGGGAGAACGGATGAGCAGTTCTTC. The chain uses TRBV6-6 and TRBJ2-1, with 12 positions matching TRBD2. V was pared by 6 bases and J by 8 bases, with 11 bases of the junction left unmatched. This CDR3 comprises 16 residues. The V gene's germline CDR1 is MNHNY and CDR2 SVGAGI (reference sequence).

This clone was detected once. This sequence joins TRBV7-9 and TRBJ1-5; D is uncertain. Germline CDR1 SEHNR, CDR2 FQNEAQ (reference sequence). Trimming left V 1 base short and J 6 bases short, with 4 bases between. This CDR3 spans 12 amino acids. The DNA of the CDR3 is TGTGCCAGCAGCTTAGATGGTCAGCCCCAGCATTTT. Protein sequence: CASSLDGQPQHF.

Written as DNA, the CDR3 is TGCGCCAGCAGCCAAGAGGGGCCGGGTAGTCGCTCGGGCTACACCTTC. Translated, it gives CASSQEGPGSRSGYTF. The chain has TRBV4-1 and TRBJ1-2; tentative D call: TRBD1 (5 bases). The CDR3 contains 16 residues. Germline loops: CDR1 MGHRA, CDR2 YSYEKL. V lost 0 bases, J lost 8 bases, and 19 bases lay in between.

The CDR3 loop reads CASSPGGTYEQFF. CDR3 DNA: TGTGCCAGCAGCCCTGGGGGGACCTATGAGCAGTTCTTC. The chain carries TRBV11-3 and TRBJ2-1; TRBD2 is a possible D gene (6 bases). The CDR3 totals 13 residues. CDR1 is SGHNT, CDR2 YENEEA, per germline. V gave up 5 bases and J gave up 8 bases, with 13 bases separating them.

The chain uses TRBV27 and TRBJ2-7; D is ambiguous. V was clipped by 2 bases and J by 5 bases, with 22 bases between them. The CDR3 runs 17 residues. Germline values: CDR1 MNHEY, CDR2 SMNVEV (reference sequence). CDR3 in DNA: TGTGCCAGCAGTTTACAAGCCGGGCCTCCGACGGTCCACGAGCAGTACTTC. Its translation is CASSLQAGPPTVHEQYF.

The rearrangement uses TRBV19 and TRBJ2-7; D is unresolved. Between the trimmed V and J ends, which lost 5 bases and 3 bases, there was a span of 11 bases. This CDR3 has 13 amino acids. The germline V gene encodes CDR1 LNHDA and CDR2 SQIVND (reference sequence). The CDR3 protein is CASSLGPNYEQYF. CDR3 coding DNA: TGTGCCAGTAGTCTTGGGCCTAACTACGAGCAGTACTTC.

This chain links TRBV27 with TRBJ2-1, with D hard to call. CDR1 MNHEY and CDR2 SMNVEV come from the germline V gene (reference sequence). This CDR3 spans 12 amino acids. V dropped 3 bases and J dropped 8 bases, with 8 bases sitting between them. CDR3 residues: CASSFRQDEQFF. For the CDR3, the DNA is TGTGCCAGCAGTTTCCGTCAGGATGAGCAGTTCTTC.

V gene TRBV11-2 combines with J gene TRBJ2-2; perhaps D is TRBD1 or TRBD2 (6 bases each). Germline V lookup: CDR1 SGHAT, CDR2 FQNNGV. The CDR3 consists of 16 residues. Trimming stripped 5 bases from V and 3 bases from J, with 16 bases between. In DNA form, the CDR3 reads TGTGCCAGCAGCCCATGGAGGGACACCTACACCGGGGAGCTGTTTTTT. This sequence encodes CASSPWRDTYTGELFF.

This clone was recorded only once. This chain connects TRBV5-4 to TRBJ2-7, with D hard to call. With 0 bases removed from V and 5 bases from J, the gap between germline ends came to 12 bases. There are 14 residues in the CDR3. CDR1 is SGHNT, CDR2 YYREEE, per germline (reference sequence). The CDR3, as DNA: TGTGCCAGCAGCTTGGCGAGCGTCCCGGACGAGCAGTACTTC. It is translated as CASSLASVPDEQYF.

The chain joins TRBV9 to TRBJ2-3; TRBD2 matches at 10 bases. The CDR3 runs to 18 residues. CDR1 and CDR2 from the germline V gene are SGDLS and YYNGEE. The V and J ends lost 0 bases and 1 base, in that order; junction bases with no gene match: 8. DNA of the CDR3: TGTGCCAGCAGCGTAGCCCTAAGACTAGCGGGCGGCACAGATACGCAGTATTTT. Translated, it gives CASSVALRLAGGTDTQYF.

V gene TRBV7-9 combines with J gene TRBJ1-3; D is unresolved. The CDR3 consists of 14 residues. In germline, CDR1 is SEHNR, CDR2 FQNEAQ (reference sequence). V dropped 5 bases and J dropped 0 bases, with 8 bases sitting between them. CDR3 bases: TGTGCCAGCAGCCCCGTGATCTCTGGAAACACCATATATTTT. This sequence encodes CASSPVISGNTIYF.

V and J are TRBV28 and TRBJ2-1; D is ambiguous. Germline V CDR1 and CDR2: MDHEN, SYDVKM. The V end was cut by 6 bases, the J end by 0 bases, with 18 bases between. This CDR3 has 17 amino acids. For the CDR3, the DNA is TGTGCCAGCAGAGCACTTTCTCCCGTCCTCTCCTACAATGAGCAGTTCTTC. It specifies CASRALSPVLSYNEQFF.

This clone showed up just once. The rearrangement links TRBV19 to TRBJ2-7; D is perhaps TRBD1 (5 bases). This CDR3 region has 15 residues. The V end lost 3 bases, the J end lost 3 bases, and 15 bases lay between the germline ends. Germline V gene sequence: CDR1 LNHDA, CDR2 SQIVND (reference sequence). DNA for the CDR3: TGTGCCAGTAGTATCTTTTTAGGGGAAGGCTACGAGCAGTACTTC. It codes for CASSIFLGEGYEQYF.

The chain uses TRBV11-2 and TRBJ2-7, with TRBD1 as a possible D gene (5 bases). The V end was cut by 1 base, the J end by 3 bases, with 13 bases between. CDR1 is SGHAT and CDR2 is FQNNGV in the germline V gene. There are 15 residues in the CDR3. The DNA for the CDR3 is TGTGCCAGCAGCTTAGGGACACGGTTGGACTACGAGCAGTACTTC. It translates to CASSLGTRLDYEQYF.

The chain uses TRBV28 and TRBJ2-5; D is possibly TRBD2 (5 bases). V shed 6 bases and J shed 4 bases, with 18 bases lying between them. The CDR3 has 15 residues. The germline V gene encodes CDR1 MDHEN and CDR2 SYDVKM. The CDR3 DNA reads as TGTGCCAGCAGCTCCCCGTTTGCGGGTGGAGAGACCCAGTACTTC. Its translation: CASSSPFAGGETQYF.

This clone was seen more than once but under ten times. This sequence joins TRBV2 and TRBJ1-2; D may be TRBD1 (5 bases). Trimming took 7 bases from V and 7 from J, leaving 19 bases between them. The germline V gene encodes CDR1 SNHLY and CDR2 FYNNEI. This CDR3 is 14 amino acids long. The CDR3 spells CASIVSRGKSGYTF. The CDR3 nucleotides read TGTGCCAGCATCGTATCGAGGGGAAAGTCTGGCTACACCTTC.

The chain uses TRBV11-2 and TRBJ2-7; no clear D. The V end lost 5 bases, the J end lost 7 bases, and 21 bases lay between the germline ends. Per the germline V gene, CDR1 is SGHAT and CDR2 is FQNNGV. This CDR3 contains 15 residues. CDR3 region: CASSPRTPAFYEQYF. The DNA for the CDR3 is TGTGCCAGCAGCCCCCGGACCCCGGCCTTTTATGAGCAGTACTTC.

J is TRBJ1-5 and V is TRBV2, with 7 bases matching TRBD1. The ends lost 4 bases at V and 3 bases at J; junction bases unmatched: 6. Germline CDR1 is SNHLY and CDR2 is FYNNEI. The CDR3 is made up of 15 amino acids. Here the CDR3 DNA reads TGTGCCAGCAGTGGACTAGGACAGGACAATCAGCCCCAGCATTTT. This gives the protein CASSGLGQDNQPQHF.

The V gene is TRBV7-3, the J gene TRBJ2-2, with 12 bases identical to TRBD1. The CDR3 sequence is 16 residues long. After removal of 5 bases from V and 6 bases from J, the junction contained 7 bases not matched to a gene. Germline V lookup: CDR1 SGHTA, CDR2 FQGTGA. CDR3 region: CASSPLGQGAAGELFF. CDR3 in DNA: TGTGCCAGCAGCCCCTTGGGACAGGGGGCGGCCGGGGAGCTGTTTTTT.

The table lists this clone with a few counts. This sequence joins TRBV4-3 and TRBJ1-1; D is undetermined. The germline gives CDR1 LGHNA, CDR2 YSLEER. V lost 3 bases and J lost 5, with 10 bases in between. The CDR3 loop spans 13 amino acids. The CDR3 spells CASSHPGRTEAFF. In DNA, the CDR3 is TGCGCCAGCAGCCACCCTGGTCGAACTGAAGCTTTCTTT.